Each of the 2 T cell receptor beta chains below was sequenced from the same sample in a study of cytomegalovirus exposure and HLA in healthy donors. PCR involved 60 Vbeta and 13 Jbeta primers. TCRdb's table, derived via immunoSEQ multiplex PCR, lists solely in-frame clones and lacks some. This sample contains 120,000 to 150,000 clones. The sequencing input was PBMCs. Receptors were obtained from a woman between 50 and 59 years old in good health and CMV-seronegative.

J is TRBJ2-2 and V is TRBV5-1, with TRBD1 matching over 10 bases. This CDR3 has 18 residues. The V and J ends lost 4 bases and 8 bases, in that order; junction bases with no gene match: 17. The germline V gene has CDR1 SGHRS and CDR2 YFSETQ. The CDR3 nucleotides are TGCGCCAGCAGCGCCATTCCCCAGACAGGGGGCGCAGCAGGGGAGCTGTTTTTT. It translates to CASSAIPQTGGAAGELFF.

V gene TRBV5-1 combines with J gene TRBJ2-5; 9 positions agree with TRBD1. The V segment lost 1 base and the J segment 4 bases; nucleotides outside the gene matches: 14. The V gene's germline CDR1 is SGHRS and CDR2 YFSETQ. The CDR3 loop spans 18 amino acids. DNA for the CDR3: TGCGCCAGCAGCTTGCCCCGGACAGGGGCGGGGGATGGAGAGACCCAGTACTTC. Amino acid sequence: CASSLPRTGAGDGETQYF.